Listed below are T cell receptor beta chains from one sample, sequenced in a study of blood T cells in healthy people across ages. In TCRdb, the 5' RACE reads were re-called with MiXCR into one record per CDR3 protein. The sample lists 350,000 to 450,000 distinct CDR3 sequences, roughly half occurring once. Sequencing input: blood. The receptors come from a man in his 60s in good health. Each CDR3 is given with its conserved first and last residue.

j_gene: TRBJ2-7
v_gene: TRBV4-3
CDR3aa: CASSQQARNSYEQYF

j_gene: TRBJ1-2
v_gene: TRBV20-1
CDR3aa: CSALDKLPGNGYTF

j_gene: TRBJ2-7
v_gene: TRBV10-3
CDR3aa: CAISDSIGQGVPYEQYF

j_gene: TRBJ2-3
v_gene: TRBV7-2
CDR3aa: CASSLYFGDTQYF

j_gene: TRBJ2-5
v_gene: TRBV7-8
CDR3aa: CATHGLAQETQYF

j_gene: TRBJ2-5
v_gene: TRBV7-2
CDR3aa: CASSLAHGGSGETQYF

j_gene: TRBJ1-1
v_gene: TRBV12-3/TRBV12-4
CDR3aa: CASTSLQGSEAFF

j_gene: TRBJ2-5
v_gene: TRBV6-1
CDR3aa: CASRWGQETQYF

j_gene: TRBJ1-5
v_gene: TRBV7-9
CDR3aa: CASSFGSIQPQHF

j_gene: TRBJ2-3
v_gene: TRBV5-1
CDR3aa: CASSQGSRAVVTDTQYF

j_gene: TRBJ1-6
v_gene: TRBV20-1
CDR3aa: CSAFPTGYYNSPLHF

j_gene: TRBJ2-3
v_gene: TRBV12-3/TRBV12-4
CDR3aa: CASSLDSWDRKSDTQYF

j_gene: TRBJ1-1
v_gene: TRBV7-8
CDR3aa: CASSSTVSTEAFF

j_gene: TRBJ2-3
v_gene: TRBV20-1
CDR3aa: CSASQTSGNTDTQYF

j_gene: TRBJ1-3
v_gene: TRBV7-2
CDR3aa: CASSLEGGHFPGNTIYF

j_gene: TRBJ2-1
v_gene: TRBV11-3
CDR3aa: CASSKSSYNEQFF

j_gene: TRBJ2-1
v_gene: TRBV7-2
CDR3aa: CASSLVPGVGTSYNEQFF

j_gene: TRBJ2-1
v_gene: TRBV5-6
CDR3aa: CASSPGTSGPRLGDEQFF

j_gene: TRBJ2-5
v_gene: TRBV4-2
CDR3aa: CASSQVNNEQYF

j_gene: TRBJ2-7
v_gene: TRBV12-3/TRBV12-4
CDR3aa: CASSSTRVGAYEQYF

j_gene: TRBJ1-2
v_gene: TRBV29-1
CDR3aa: CSAGGHSDNYGYTF

j_gene: TRBJ2-6
v_gene: TRBV7-3
CDR3aa: CASSSGLSPGTNVLTF

j_gene: NA
v_gene: TRBV9
CDR3aa: CASSPPSGLMGATQYF

j_gene: TRBJ2-5
v_gene: TRBV7-2
CDR3aa: CASSSRLSVRTAGETQYF

j_gene: TRBJ2-3
v_gene: TRBV20-1
CDR3aa: CSAAGTLISTDTQYF

j_gene: TRBJ1-1
v_gene: TRBV3-1
CDR3aa: CASSQGHQNTEAFF

j_gene: TRBJ2-2
v_gene: TRBV10-2
CDR3aa: CASSETGARSRELFF

j_gene: TRBJ2-5
v_gene: TRBV9
CDR3aa: CASSPGTFQETQYF

j_gene: TRBJ2-7
v_gene: TRBV11-2
CDR3aa: CASSQEGARRTYEQYF

j_gene: TRBJ2-6
v_gene: TRBV20-1
CDR3aa: CSARVRNRESSGANVLTF

j_gene: TRBJ2-1
v_gene: TRBV6-2/TRBV6-3
CDR3aa: CASSPPQGPSYNEQFF

j_gene: TRBJ2-5
v_gene: TRBV20-1
CDR3aa: CSATDKYQETQYF

j_gene: TRBJ1-2
v_gene: TRBV19
CDR3aa: CASTAGQGVIYGYTF

j_gene: TRBJ2-7
v_gene: TRBV9
CDR3aa: CASSAGLAETYEQYF

j_gene: TRBJ2-1
v_gene: TRBV12-3/TRBV12-4
CDR3aa: CASSWGGNEQFF

j_gene: TRBJ2-3
v_gene: TRBV5-5
CDR3aa: CASSPHGTSGTDTQYF

j_gene: TRBJ1-6
v_gene: TRBV12-3/TRBV12-4
CDR3aa: CASRPGHNYNSPLHF

j_gene: TRBJ2-7
v_gene: TRBV14
CDR3aa: CASSQGRGGGYSYEQYF

j_gene: TRBJ1-6
v_gene: TRBV12-3/TRBV12-4
CDR3aa: CASSPGQGRNSPLHF

j_gene: TRBJ2-4
v_gene: TRBV6-1
CDR3aa: CASSEAHGQNIQYF

j_gene: TRBJ1-6
v_gene: TRBV7-9
CDR3aa: CASSFPGSPLHF

j_gene: TRBJ2-3
v_gene: TRBV29-1
CDR3aa: CSVMTQRLTDTQYF

j_gene: TRBJ2-7
v_gene: TRBV20-1
CDR3aa: CSARDRGTSGSYEQYF

j_gene: TRBJ2-1
v_gene: TRBV29-1
CDR3aa: CSVEQQGEQFF